Below are 9 T cell receptor beta chains sequenced from a single sample in a study of cytomegalovirus exposure and HLA in healthy donors. 13 Jbeta primers and 60 Vbeta primers were used for the PCR. Here immunoSEQ multiplex PCR was the method, and the copy in TCRdb shows in-frame clones only, minus some. Of 150,000 to 200,000 clones in the sample, 79% were seen once. Sequencing was carried out using PBMCs. These receptors were collected from a woman aged 40 to 49 in good health and CMV-seronegative.

At least ten counts were recorded for this clone. This specimen includes other DNA sequences encoding the same CDR3. This chain connects TRBV27 to TRBJ1-1; D remains unclear. The V and J ends lost 2 bases and 1 base respectively, with 5 bases between them. The CDR3 extends over 13 amino acids. The germline gives CDR1 MNHEY, CDR2 SMNVEV (reference sequence). The CDR3 loop reads CASSLVRNTEAFF. The CDR3 DNA is TGTGCCAGCAGTTTAGTCAGGAACACTGAAGCTTTCTTT.

CDR3 DNA: TGTGCCAGCAGCCCCCGCTCCGACAGGCTGAACACTGAAGCTTTCTTT. Its translation is CASSPRSDRLNTEAFF. V usage is TRBV9 and J usage is TRBJ1-1; weak D call: TRBD1 (6 bases). The V gene lost 4 bases and the J gene lost 0 bases, with 16 bases spanning the gap. CDR1 is SGDLS, CDR2 YYNGEE, per germline. CDR3 size: 16 residues.

The chain combines TRBV9 with TRBJ2-3; 8 nucleotides match TRBD2. This CDR3 comprises 16 residues. Germline CDR1 reads SGDLS; CDR2 reads YYNGEE. The junction had 8 bases not matched to a gene; V was cut back by 0 bases and J by 5 bases. The CDR3 sequence is CASSVAQREMGDTQYF. CDR3 coding DNA: TGTGCCAGCAGCGTAGCACAGCGGGAGATGGGAGATACGCAGTATTTT.

The chain uses TRBV4-2 and TRBJ1-2; TRBD1 matches at 8 bases. V shed 1 base and J 0 bases; nucleotides not matched to a gene: 4. CDR1 and CDR2 (germline): LGHNA, YNFKEQ. The CDR3 consists of 16 residues. CDR3 nucleotide sequence: TGTGCCAGCAGCCAAGCCGGACAGGGAACTAACTATGGCTACACCTTC. Translating it yields CASSQAGQGTNYGYTF.

The rearrangement links TRBV5-4 to TRBJ1-1, with a weak D call TRBD1 (5 bases). Germline V CDR1 and CDR2: SGHNT, YYREEE (reference sequence). The CDR3 consists of 15 residues. V was shortened by 0 bases and J by 5 bases, with 14 bases between the two germline ends. CDR3 DNA: TGTGCCAGCAGCTTGGCCGACTCGGGGGGAACTGAAGCTTTCTTT. Translating gives CASSLADSGGTEAFF.

The chain carries TRBV5-8 and TRBJ1-1; the D gene is possibly TRBD1 (6 bases). V was shortened by 2 bases and J by 2 bases, with 13 bases between the two germline ends. In germline, CDR1 is SGHTS, CDR2 YDEGEE. The CDR3 is 15 residues long. The CDR3 nucleotides are TGTGCCAGCAGCTTTTCGGGACACTTTAACACTGAAGCTTTCTTT. Translating it yields CASSFSGHFNTEAFF.

The genes are TRBV7-8 and TRBJ2-2; D unclear. Germline lookup yields CDR1 SGHVS and CDR2 FQNEAQ. V was pared by 3 bases and J by 5 bases, with 10 bases between. The CDR3 loop spans 14 amino acids. CDR3 coding DNA: TGTGCCAGCAGCTTCGTACAGTTAACCGGGGAGCTGTTTTTT. Its protein product is CASSFVQLTGELFF.

The chain employs TRBV5-4 and TRBJ2-1; 12 bases are shared with TRBD2. After removal of 2 bases from V and 5 bases from J, the junction contained 11 bases not matched to a gene. The CDR3 is 18 residues long. Germline V gene lookup returns CDR1 SGHNT and CDR2 YYREEE (reference sequence). The CDR3 is CASSFRTSGIGTHNEQFF. The CDR3 DNA sequence: TGTGCCAGCAGCTTCCGGACTAGCGGGATCGGGACCCACAATGAGCAGTTCTTC.

This clone has a single count. The CDR3 sequence is CASSLRLAGSTDTQYF. CDR3 sequence (DNA): TGTGCCAGCAGCTTAAGACTAGCGGGAAGCACAGATACGCAGTATTTT. V gene TRBV5-4 combines with J gene TRBJ2-3; 11 bases align to TRBD2. The CDR3 extends over 16 amino acids. The germline gives CDR1 SGHNT, CDR2 YYREEE (reference sequence). V lost 2 bases and J lost 0; bases outside the gene matches: 2.